This is a list of T cell receptor beta chains from one sample in a study of T cells in localized non-small cell lung cancer. This table comes from immunoSEQ multiplex PCR, and its TCRdb copy is limited to in-frame clones, with some not included. The sample yields tens of thousands of clones, approximately 83% seen once. Specimen: peripheral blood mononuclear cells, collected before any cancer treatment. The source is a man aged 35 to 69 with stage III lung adenocarcinoma. Each CDR3 is given with its conserved first and last residue. A D gene is named only where the DNA matches it firmly. For some rows the clone size is stated as once, few or many, or as a class when expanded; others skip it.

TRBV6-5	once	TRBJ1-2	-	TGTGCCAGTAGTTACGAGCAGGGCAGGGTCTATGGCTACACCTTC	CASSYEQGRVYGYTF
TRBV7-6	-	TRBJ2-3	-	TGTGCCAGCAGCTTTGCCGGGGTAAGCACAGATACGCAGTATTTT	CASSFAGVSTDTQYF
TRBV18	-	TRBJ1-1	TRBD1	TGTGCCAGCTCACCCCCACAGGGGTGGCCTGAAGCTTTCTTT	CASSPPQGWPEAFF
TRBV29-1	-	TRBJ2-5	-	TGCAGCGTTGCAGGACTAGAGACCCAGTACTTC	CSVAGLETQYF
TRBV9	-	TRBJ1-3	-	TGTGCCAGCAGCGTAGTAGCGACAAGTGGAAACACCATATATTTT	CASSVVATSGNTIYF
TRBV18	few	TRBJ1-1	-	TGTGCCAGCTCACCAGACGGAGCCCGACATGAAGCTTTCTTT	CASSPDGARHEAFF
TRBV14	once	TRBJ2-5	-	TGTGCCAGCAGCCTAGGGACGGAACAGTACTTC	CASSLGTEQYF
TRBV29-1	-	TRBJ2-1	-	TGCAGCGGGGGAGAGGCTGACTACAATGAGCAGTTCTTC	CSGGEADYNEQFF
TRBV9	-	TRBJ1-5	-	TGTGCCAGCAGCGTAGATGTGGGCGAACAGCCCCAGCATTTT	CASSVDVGEQPQHF
TRBV7-9	-	TRBJ1-3	-	TGTGCCAGCAGCTTAGCGGCAGACGGCAACACCATATATTTT	CASSLAADGNTIYF
TRBV18	-	TRBJ2-2	-	TGTGCCAGCTCACCACCCGGGACCGGGGAGCTGTTTTTT	CASSPPGTGELFF
TRBV6-5	-	TRBJ1-2	-	TGTGCCAGCAGCAACCCGGGGGGAGGCTACACCTTC	CASSNPGGGYTF
TRBV14	-	TRBJ2-2	-	TGTGCCAGCAGCCAAGATCAAGGTATCGGGGAGCTGTTTTTT	CASSQDQGIGELFF
TRBV19	-	TRBJ2-4	-	TGTGCCAGTAGGGCCGAAGCCAAAAACATTCAGTACTTC	CASRAEAKNIQYF
TRBV5-1	-	TRBJ1-2	TRBD1	TGCGCCAGCAGCTGGGGGACAGGGGACTACTATGGCTACACCTTC	CASSWGTGDYYGYTF
TRBV27	once	TRBJ2-7	-	TGTGCCAGCAGAGGACTGAGTAAACCCTACGAGCAGTACTTC	CASRGLSKPYEQYF
TRBV28	-	TRBJ2-6	TRBD2	TGTGCCAGCAGTTCTAGCGGGGAGAGCTCTGGGGCCAACGTCCTGACTTTC	CASSSSGESSGANVLTF
TRBV4-2	-	TRBJ2-2	-	TGTGCCAGCAGCCAAGTATCAGGCTCCCGGACCGGGGAGCTGTTTTTT	CASSQVSGSRTGELFF
TRBV5-1	-	TRBJ1-2	-	TGCGCCAGCAGCTACGACAGCCATGGCTACACCTTC	CASSYDSHGYTF
TRBV18	-	TRBJ1-1	-	TGTGCCAGCTCACCGGGCGGGGCGGCCACTGAAGCTTTCTTT	CASSPGGAATEAFF
TRBV19	once	TRBJ2-3	TRBD1	TGTGCCAGTAGTTCCCCATACAGGGGGCGGGCAGATACGCAGTATTTT	CASSSPYRGRADTQYF
TRBV6-5	-	TRBJ2-3	-	TGTGCCAGCAGTTACCAACGTTGGGGCACAGATACGCAGTATTTT	CASSYQRWGTDTQYF
TRBV25-1	-	TRBJ2-1	TRBD2	TGTGCCAGCAGTGAATACCAGCGGGAGTATGATGAGCAGTTCTTC	CASSEYQREYDEQFF
TRBV9	-	TRBJ1-2	TRBD1	TGTGCCAGCAGCGTATCCGGGACAGGGGTAACTATGGATGGCTACACCTTC	CASSVSGTGVTMDGYTF
TRBV29-1	-	TRBJ1-2	-	TGCAGCGCCGATAACGGGGAGGGTGGCTACACCTTC	CSADNGEGGYTF
TRBV2	-	TRBJ1-6	-	TGTGCCAGCATAGGCCCGGAGATCCCCCTCCACTTT	CASIGPEIPLHF
TRBV7-2	-	TRBJ2-7	TRBD2	TGTGCCAGCAGCAGAGGACTAGCCTCCTACGAGCAGTACTTC	CASSRGLASYEQYF
TRBV5-1	-	TRBJ2-7	-	TGCGCCAGCAGCCTACAGGTTCAGGGATACGAGCAGTACTTC	CASSLQVQGYEQYF
TRBV7-2	-	TRBJ1-5	TRBD1	TGTGCCAGCAGCTCCCCGACCCTGGGACAGGGCAATCAGCCCCAGCATTTT	CASSSPTLGQGNQPQHF
TRBV6-5	-	TRBJ2-7	-	TGTGCCAGCAGTTACTCGTGGGGAGGAGACTACGAGCAGTACTTC	CASSYSWGGDYEQYF
TRBV13	-	TRBJ1-6	-	TGTGCCAGCAGCCCCTTGAGGTTGGAAACTTCACCCCTCCACTTT	CASSPLRLETSPLHF
TRBV19	-	TRBJ2-3	TRBD2	TGTGCCAGTAGTGATAGCGGGAGGGGGACAGATACGCAGTATTTT	CASSDSGRGTDTQYF
TRBV18	-	TRBJ1-1	-	TGTGCCAGCTCGCGCGGTGGGGGTATTCGGCACACTGAAGCTTTCTTT	CASSRGGGIRHTEAFF
TRBV11-2	-	TRBJ2-2	-	TGTGCCAGCAGCCCGTCCGGGGCGACCGGGGAGCTGTTTTTT	CASSPSGATGELFF
TRBV15	-	TRBJ1-1	TRBD1	TGTGCCACCAGCCCAGGGGGGGGCACTGAAGCTTTCTTT	CATSPGGGTEAFF
TRBV29-1	-	TRBJ2-5	TRBD2	TGCAGCGTTGAAGTTAATAGCGGGGGGGCCGGGGAGACCCAGTACTTC	CSVEVNSGGAGETQYF
TRBV27	once	TRBJ2-7	-	TGTGCCAGCAGTGGCTCTAGCGCAGGTACCTACGAGCAGTACTTC	CASSGSSAGTYEQYF
TRBV5-1	-	TRBJ1-1	-	TGCGCCAGCAGCTTGGATGGGTACACTGAAGCTTTCTTT	CASSLDGYTEAFF
TRBV19	-	TRBJ2-1	-	TGTGCCAGTAGTATTTCATTGAGCTCCTACAATGAGCAGTTCTTC	CASSISLSSYNEQFF
TRBV4-2	-	TRBJ2-3	TRBD2	TGTGCCAGCAGCCAAGAATGGAGCGGGGCCCCCGCAGATACGCAGTATTTT	CASSQEWSGAPADTQYF
TRBV7-3	-	TRBJ1-2	-	TGTGCCAGCAGCTTAGAGGGCAGCAATGGCTACACCTTC	CASSLEGSNGYTF
TRBV19	-	TRBJ1-5	-	TGTGCCAGTAGTATACATGGGTATAGCAATCAGCCCCAGCATTTT	CASSIHGYSNQPQHF
TRBV11-3	-	TRBJ2-3	-	TGTGCCAGCAGCTTAGGCACTGTGGATACGCAGTATTTT	CASSLGTVDTQYF